This TCR beta chain is drawn from a study of blood T cell repertoires in COVID-19. Here immunoSEQ multiplex PCR was the method, and the copy in TCRdb shows in-frame clones only, minus some. This sample yields 30,000 to 35,000 clones, of which around 90% are seen a single time; over 55% belongs to the top ten. There are 13 residues in the CDR3. Per the germline V gene, CDR1 is MNHNS and CDR2 is SASEGT. V lost 2 bases and J lost 3, with 5 bases in between. The sample comprised peripheral blood. The sequence was obtained from a man aged 65-85 years with acute or convalescent COVID-19. This chain joins TRBV6-1 and TRBJ1-5; D gene unclear. The chain's CDR3 is CASSEQSNQPQHF. In nucleotides, the CDR3 is TGTGCCAGCAGTGAACAGTCCAATCAGCCCCAGCATTTT.